The text below deals with one TCR beta chain. The antigen is unknown. The data were taken from a study of cytomegalovirus exposure and HLA in healthy donors. Study-level findings and limits: Listed as cytomegalovirus-associated were over 150 TCR beta chains. Trimming of TCR beta V- and J-genes showed a link, identified in a later analysis, to a missense DCLRE1C variant. Earlier analysis yielded a pattern in which most TCR beta V segments were productive about 90% or about 30% of the time. Only CMV serostatus was available as immune exposure information.

PCR used 60 Vbeta primers and 13 Jbeta primers. Using immunoSEQ multiplex PCR, the repertoire was profiled, and TCRdb retains in-frame clones only, with some absent. The sample gives around 180,000 clones, around 84% of which show up once; 1% is in the top ten. The receptor was derived from a boy aged 2 to 9 in good health and CMV-seronegative. The sequenced material came from PBMCs.

CDR3 amino acids: CAWSEDAAGAGGGYTF. The DNA of the CDR3 is TGTGCCTGGAGCGAAGATGCCGCCGGGGCAGGGGGCGGCTACACCTTC. V is TRBV30 and J is TRBJ1-2, with 8 bases lining up with TRBD1. Germline-derived CDR1 and CDR2 are GTSNPN and SVGIG (reference sequence). The CDR3 contains 16 residues. With V trimmed by 3 bases and J by 8 bases, 17 bases remained unmatched.